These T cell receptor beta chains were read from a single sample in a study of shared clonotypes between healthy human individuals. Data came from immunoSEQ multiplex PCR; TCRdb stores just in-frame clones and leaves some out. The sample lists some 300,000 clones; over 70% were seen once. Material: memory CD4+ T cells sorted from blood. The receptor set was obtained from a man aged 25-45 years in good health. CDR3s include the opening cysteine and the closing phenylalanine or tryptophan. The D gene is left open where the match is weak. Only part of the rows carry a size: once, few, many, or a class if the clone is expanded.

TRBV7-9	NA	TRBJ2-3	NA	TGTGCCAGCAGCTTATTAAGGAGAAGTGAAGATACGCAGTATTTT	CASSLLRRSEDTQYF
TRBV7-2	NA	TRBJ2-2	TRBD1	TGTGCCAGCAGCCTTACAGGGGGCGCCTACACCGGGGAGCTGTTTTTT	CASSLTGGAYTGELFF
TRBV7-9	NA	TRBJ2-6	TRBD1	TGTGCCAGCAGCTTAGAAGGGCACAGGGGGAACGCCAACGTCCTGACTTTC	CASSLEGHRGNANVLTF
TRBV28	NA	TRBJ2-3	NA	TGTGCCAGCAGCCGCAACAGGGATGGAGATACGCAGTATTTT	CASSRNRDGDTQYF
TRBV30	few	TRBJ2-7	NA	TGTGCCTGGGGGGGGTCGTTCTACGAGCAGTACTTC	CAWGGSFYEQYF
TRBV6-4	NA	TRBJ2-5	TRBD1	TGTGCCAGCAGTTCCAGACAGGGTCCCCAAGAGACCCAGTACTTC	CASSSRQGPQETQYF
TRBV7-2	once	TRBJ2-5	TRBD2	TGTGCCAGCAGGCTTTATTTAGCGGGGGTCCAAGAGACCCAGTACTTC	CASRLYLAGVQETQYF
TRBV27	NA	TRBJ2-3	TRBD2	TGTGCCAGCAGTATACTAGCGGGATTACCAGATACGCAGTATTTT	CASSILAGLPDTQYF
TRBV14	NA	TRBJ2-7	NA	TGTGCCAGCAGCCCAATAGAACGTCCCTACGAGCAGTACTTC	CASSPIERPYEQYF
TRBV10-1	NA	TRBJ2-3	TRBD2	TGCGCCCGCGTTTGTGCTAGCGGTCGCACAGATACGCAGTATTTT	CARVCASGRTDTQYF
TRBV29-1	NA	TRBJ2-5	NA	TGCAGCGTTTCAGGACACTCGACCCACCAAGAGACCCAGTACTTC	CSVSGHSTHQETQYF
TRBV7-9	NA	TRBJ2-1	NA	TGTGCCAGCAGCGACTCTAGCGCGGTAAATGAGCAGTTCTTC	CASSDSSAVNEQFF
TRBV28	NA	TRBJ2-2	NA	TGTGCCAGCACCTTCGGAGGGCTGGACACCGGGGAGCTGTTTTTT	CASTFGGLDTGELFF
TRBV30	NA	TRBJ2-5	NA	TGTGCCTGGAGTCCCGGCGGGACCCAGTACTTC	CAWSPGGTQYF
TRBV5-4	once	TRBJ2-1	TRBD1	TGTGCCAGCAGCTCGATTCAGGGGGCTAACTACAATGAGCAGTTCTTC	CASSSIQGANYNEQFF
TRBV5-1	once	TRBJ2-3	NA	TGCGCCAGCAGCCCAAGCGAACCCAGCACAGATACGCAGTATTTT	CASSPSEPSTDTQYF
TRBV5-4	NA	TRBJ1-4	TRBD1	TGTGCCAGCAGCATGGGCCAGGGGGTAAATGAAAAACTGTTTTTT	CASSMGQGVNEKLFF
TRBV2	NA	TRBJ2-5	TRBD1	TGTGCCAGCAGACGACAGGGAGTAGAGACCCAGTACTTC	CASRRQGVETQYF
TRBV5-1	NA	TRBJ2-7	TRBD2	TGCGCCAGCAGCTCTGGCGCGGCTAGCGGCTACGAGCAGTACTTC	CASSSGAASGYEQYF
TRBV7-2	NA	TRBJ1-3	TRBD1	TGTGCCAGCAGGCTTGACAGGGTCTCTGGAAACACCATATATTTT	CASRLDRVSGNTIYF
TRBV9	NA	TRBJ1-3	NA	TGTGCCAGCAGCATATCACCCGTGGGGTCTGGAAACACCATATATTTT	CASSISPVGSGNTIYF
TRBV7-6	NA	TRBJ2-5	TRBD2	TGTGCCAGCAGCTTAGATGCGGGAGGGGAGACCCAGTACTTC	CASSLDAGGETQYF
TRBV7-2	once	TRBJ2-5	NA	TGTGCCAGCAGCAAGGACTGGTACCAAGAGACCCAGTACTTC	CASSKDWYQETQYF
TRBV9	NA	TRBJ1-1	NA	TGTGCCAGCAGCGTGAGTATGGGCCAGAACACTGAAGCTTTCTTT	CASSVSMGQNTEAFF
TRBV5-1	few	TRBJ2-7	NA	TGCGCCAGCTCCCCCACAGGGTTGACCTACGAGCAGTACTTC	CASSPTGLTYEQYF
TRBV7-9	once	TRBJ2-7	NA	TGTGCCAGCAGCTCCGTTGCTGTGTGGGGGCTAGCAGACTACGAGCAGTACTTC	CASSSVAVWGLADYEQYF